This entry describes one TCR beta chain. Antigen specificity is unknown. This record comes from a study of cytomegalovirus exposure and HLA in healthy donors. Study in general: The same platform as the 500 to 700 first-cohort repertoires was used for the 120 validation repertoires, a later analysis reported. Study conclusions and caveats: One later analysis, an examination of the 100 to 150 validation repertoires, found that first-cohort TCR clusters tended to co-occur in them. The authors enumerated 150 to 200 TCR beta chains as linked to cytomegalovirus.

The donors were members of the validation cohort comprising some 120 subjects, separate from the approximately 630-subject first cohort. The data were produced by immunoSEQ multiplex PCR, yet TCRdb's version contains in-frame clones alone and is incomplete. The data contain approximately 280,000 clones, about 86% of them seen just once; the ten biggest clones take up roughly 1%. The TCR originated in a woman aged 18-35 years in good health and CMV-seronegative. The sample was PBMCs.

The CDR3 is CASSQDQDLNTEAFF. DNA of the CDR3: TGCGCCAGCAGCCAAGACCAGGATCTGAACACTGAAGCTTTCTTT. This chain links TRBV4-3 with TRBJ1-1; no firm D call. Trimming took 0 bases from V and 0 from J, leaving 8 bases between them. CDR1 LGHNA and CDR2 YSLEER come from the germline V gene. The CDR3 is made up of 15 amino acids.